A selection of T cell receptor beta chains follows, all from one sample in a study of CD8 T cells in Susac syndrome. A single record per CDR3 protein comes from TCRdb applying MiXCR to the immunoSEQ multiplex PCR reads. The sample yields 84,000 or so distinct CDR3 sequences, about 96% seen once. Material: CD8+ T cells from PBMCs. These receptors all stem from a human donor with Susac syndrome. Both conserved end residues are part of each CDR3. A D gene is named only where the DNA matches it firmly. The size entry is marked missing in some rows and otherwise reads once, few, many or a size class.

v_gene,abundance,d_gene,j_gene,CDR3nt,CDR3aa
TRBV24-1,NA,NA,TRBJ2-5,TGTGCCACCAGTGACCCCTCCCGGGAGACCCAGTACTTC,CATSDPSRETQYF
TRBV5-6,NA,NA,TRBJ2-6,TGTGCCAGCAGCTTAACCGGGATCCTCCGCGGGGCCAACGTCCTGACTTTC,CASSLTGILRGANVLTF
TRBV27,NA,NA,TRBJ2-1,TGTGCCAGCACTAACGGGGTCTACAATGAGCAGTTCTTC,CASTNGVYNEQFF
TRBV5-1,NA,NA,TRBJ2-5,TGCGCCAGCAGCTTTGAAGGGACCCAGTACTTC,CASSFEGTQYF
TRBV7-6,NA,TRBD2,TRBJ2-1,TGTGCCAGCAGCTTAGACTCGACTAGCGGGGATAACAATGAGCAGTTCTTC,CASSLDSTSGDNNEQFF
TRBV24-1,NA,TRBD1,TRBJ2-2,TGTGCCACCAGTGATCCGACAGGGCCGAACACCGGGGAGCTGTTTTTT,CATSDPTGPNTGELFF
TRBV20-1,once,TRBD2,TRBJ2-3,TGCAGTGCTAGAGATAGGAGCGGGGGCGGACCTAGCACAGATACGCAGTATTTT,CSARDRSGGGPSTDTQYF
TRBV20-1,once,NA,TRBJ2-1,TGCAGTGCTAGAGATCTTGGAAACAATGAGCAGTTCTTC,CSARDLGNNEQFF
TRBV20-1,NA,TRBD1,TRBJ2-1,TGCAGTGCAACGGACAGGGAGGCGGTCTACAATGAGCAGTTCTTC,CSATDREAVYNEQFF
TRBV2,NA,NA,TRBJ2-3,TGTGCCAGCACGGACTCAAATACAGATACGCAGTATTTT,CASTDSNTDTQYF
TRBV4-3,NA,NA,TRBJ2-5,TGCGCCAGCAGCCAAGTGAGGGAAGAGACCCAGTACTTC,CASSQVREETQYF
TRBV9,NA,NA,TRBJ1-1,TGTGCCAGCAGCGTGGAGGACAGTATCACTGAAGCTTTCTTT,CASSVEDSITEAFF
TRBV5-1,NA,TRBD1,TRBJ1-1,TGCGCCAGCAGCTCCCCCGGGACAGGGGAAAAGATTGGGGCGGCGGACACTGAAGCTTTCTTT,CASSSPGTGEKIGAADTEAFF
TRBV28,NA,TRBD2,TRBJ2-7,TGTGCCACTTCGGGCGGGAGTCCCTACGAGCAGTACTTC,CATSGGSPYEQYF
TRBV5-1,NA,NA,TRBJ1-1,TGCGCCAGCAGCTTCGGAGACAGTGAAGCTTTCTTT,CASSFGDSEAFF
TRBV29-1,NA,NA,TRBJ1-2,TGCAGCGTTGAGGTCGGGGATGGCTACACCTTC,CSVEVGDGYTF
TRBV15,NA,TRBD1,TRBJ1-5,TGTGCCACGAACCCGGGACAGGGGTTTCGGATGAGCAATCAGCCCCAGCATTTT,CATNPGQGFRMSNQPQHF
TRBV20-1,NA,NA,TRBJ1-2,TGCAGTGCTTCCGGGCCTCGACATGGCTACACCTTC,CSASGPRHGYTF
TRBV5-6,NA,TRBD1,TRBJ1-5,TGTGCCAGCAGCTCCCTGGGACAGGGCAGACCTAGCAATCAGCCCCAGCATTTT,CASSSLGQGRPSNQPQHF
TRBV21-1,NA,NA,TRBJ2-1,TGTGCCAGCAGCAAAGGCGACTGGAATCTCTGGGAGCAGTTCTTC,CASSKGDWNLWEQFF
TRBV29-1,NA,NA,TRBJ2-1,TGCAGCGTTGAAGATGGTCAGTACAATGAGCAGTTCTTC,CSVEDGQYNEQFF
TRBV6-4,NA,NA,TRBJ2-7,TGTGCCAGCTCTCCCAGGCCGGAAGGGCAGTACTTC,CASSPRPEGQYF
TRBV24-1,few,NA,TRBJ2-3,TGTGCCACCAGTGATTTTGGGCGGGGGCTGCCAGATACGCAGTATTTT,CATSDFGRGLPDTQYF
TRBV2,NA,NA,TRBJ2-5,TGTGCCAATAAGGGCCAAGGGGGAGAGACCCAGTACTTC,CANKGQGGETQYF
TRBV29-1,NA,NA,TRBJ1-1,TGCAGCGTTGGGGGTCTGGTGAATAAGGGGATGGACACTGAAGCTTTCTTT,CSVGGLVNKGMDTEAFF